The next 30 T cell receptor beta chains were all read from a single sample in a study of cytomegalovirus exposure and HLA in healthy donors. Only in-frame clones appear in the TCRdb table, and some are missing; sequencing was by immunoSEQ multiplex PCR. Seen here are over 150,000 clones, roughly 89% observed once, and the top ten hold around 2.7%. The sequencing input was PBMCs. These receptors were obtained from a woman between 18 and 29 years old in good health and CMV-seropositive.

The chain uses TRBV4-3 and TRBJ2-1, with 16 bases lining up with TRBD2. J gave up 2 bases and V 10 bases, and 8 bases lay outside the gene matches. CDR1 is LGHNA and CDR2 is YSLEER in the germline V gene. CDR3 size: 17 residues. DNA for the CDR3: TGCGCCATCTCGGGGACTAGCGGGAGGGCCGCCTACAATGAGCAGTTCTTC. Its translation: CAISGTSGRAAYNEQFF.

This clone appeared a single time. The CDR3: CASSKGAGGDEQYF. The CDR3 bases are TGTGCCAGCAGCAAAGGGGCAGGGGGCGACGAGCAGTACTTC. The chain couples TRBV21-1 to TRBJ2-7; the table gives TRBD1 as D, unverified against the DNA. TRBV21-1 is labeled a pseudogene. The CDR3 is 14 residues long.

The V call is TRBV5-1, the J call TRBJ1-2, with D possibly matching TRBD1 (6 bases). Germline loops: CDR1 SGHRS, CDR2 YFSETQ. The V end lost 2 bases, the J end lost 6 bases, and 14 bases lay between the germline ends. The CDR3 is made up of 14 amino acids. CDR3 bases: TGCGCCAGCAGCTTAGGGGGGGAAGCAGATGGCTACACCTTC. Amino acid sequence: CASSLGGEADGYTF. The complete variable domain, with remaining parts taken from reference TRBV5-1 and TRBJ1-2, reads KAGVTQTPRYLIKTRGQQVTLSCSPISGHRSVSWYQQTPGQGLQFLFEYFSETQRNKGNFPGRFSGRQFSNSRSEMNVSTLELGDSALYLCASSLGGEADGYTFGSGTRLTVV.

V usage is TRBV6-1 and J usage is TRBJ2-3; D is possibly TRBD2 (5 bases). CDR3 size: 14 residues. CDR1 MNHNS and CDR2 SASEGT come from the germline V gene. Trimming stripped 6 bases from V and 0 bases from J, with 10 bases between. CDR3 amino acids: CASSFGGSTDTQYF. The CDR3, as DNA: TGTGCCAGCAGCTTTGGAGGTAGCACAGATACGCAGTATTTT.

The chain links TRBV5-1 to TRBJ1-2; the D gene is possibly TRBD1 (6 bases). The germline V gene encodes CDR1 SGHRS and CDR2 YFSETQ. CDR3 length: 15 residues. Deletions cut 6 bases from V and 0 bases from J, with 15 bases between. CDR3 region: CASKMWTASNYGYTF. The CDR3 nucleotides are TGCGCCAGCAAAATGTGGACAGCTTCTAACTATGGCTACACCTTC.

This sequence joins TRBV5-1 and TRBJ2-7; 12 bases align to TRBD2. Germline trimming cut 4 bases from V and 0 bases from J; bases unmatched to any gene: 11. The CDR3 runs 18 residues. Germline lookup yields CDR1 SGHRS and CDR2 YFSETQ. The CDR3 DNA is TGCGCCAGCAGCCCCTCGGGACTAGCGGGTCGGAGCTCCTACGAGCAGTACTTC. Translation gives CASSPSGLAGRSSYEQYF.

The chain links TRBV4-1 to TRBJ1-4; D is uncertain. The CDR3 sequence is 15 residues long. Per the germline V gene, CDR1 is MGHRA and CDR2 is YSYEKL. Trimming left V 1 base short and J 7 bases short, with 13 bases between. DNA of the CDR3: TGCGCCAGCAGCCAAGTCAGCGGACGTCTTGAAAAACTGTTTTTT. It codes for CASSQVSGRLEKLFF.

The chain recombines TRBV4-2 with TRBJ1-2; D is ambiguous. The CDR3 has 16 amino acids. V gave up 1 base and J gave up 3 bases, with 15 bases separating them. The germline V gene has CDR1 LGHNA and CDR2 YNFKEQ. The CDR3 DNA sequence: TGTGCCAGCAGCCAAGGGGGAGGACCCCGGGACTATGGCTACACCTTC. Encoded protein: CASSQGGGPRDYGYTF.

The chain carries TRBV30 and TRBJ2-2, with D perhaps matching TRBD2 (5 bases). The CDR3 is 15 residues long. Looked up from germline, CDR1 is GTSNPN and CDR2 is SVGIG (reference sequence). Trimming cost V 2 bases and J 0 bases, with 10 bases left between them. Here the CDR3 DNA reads TGTGCCTGGAGTAGGAGCGGCCCGAACACCGGGGAGCTGTTTTTT. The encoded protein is CAWSRSGPNTGELFF.

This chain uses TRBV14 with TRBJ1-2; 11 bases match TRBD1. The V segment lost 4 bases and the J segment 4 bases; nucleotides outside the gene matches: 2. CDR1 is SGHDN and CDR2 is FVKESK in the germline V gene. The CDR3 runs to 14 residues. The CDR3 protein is CASSPGQGGYGYTF. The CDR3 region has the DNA TGTGCCAGCAGCCCGGGACAGGGGGGCTATGGCTACACCTTC. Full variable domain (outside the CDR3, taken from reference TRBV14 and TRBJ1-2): EAGVTQFPSHSVIEKGQTVTLRCDPISGHDNLYWYRRVMGKEIKFLLHFVKESKQDESGMPNNRFLAERTGGTYSTLKVQPAELEDSGVYFCASSPGQGGYGYTFGSGTRLTVV.

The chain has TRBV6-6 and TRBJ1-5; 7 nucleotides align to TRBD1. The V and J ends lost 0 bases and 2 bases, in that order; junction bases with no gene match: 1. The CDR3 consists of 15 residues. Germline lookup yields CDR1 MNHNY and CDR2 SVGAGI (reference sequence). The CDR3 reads CASSYSGTGNQPQHF. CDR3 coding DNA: TGTGCCAGCAGTTACTCCGGGACAGGCAATCAGCCCCAGCATTTT.

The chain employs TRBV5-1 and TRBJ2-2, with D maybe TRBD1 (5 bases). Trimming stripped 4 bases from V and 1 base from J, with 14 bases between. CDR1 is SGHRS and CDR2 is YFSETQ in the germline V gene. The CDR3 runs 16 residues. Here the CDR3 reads CASSHRRQGNTGELFF. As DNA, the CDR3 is TGCGCCAGCAGCCATCGCCGGCAGGGGAACACCGGGGAGCTGTTTTTT.

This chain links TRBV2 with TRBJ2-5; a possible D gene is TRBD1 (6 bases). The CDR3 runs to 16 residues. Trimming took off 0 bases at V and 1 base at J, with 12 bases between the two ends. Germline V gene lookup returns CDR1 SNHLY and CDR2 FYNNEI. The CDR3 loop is CASSEAQTGSQETQYF. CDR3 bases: TGTGCCAGCAGTGAAGCCCAGACAGGCTCCCAAGAGACCCAGTACTTC. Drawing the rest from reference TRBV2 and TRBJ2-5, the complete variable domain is EPEVTQTPSHQVTQMGQEVILRCVPISNHLYFYWYRQILGQKVEFLVSFYNNEISEKSEIFDDQFSVERPDGSNFTLKIRSTKLEDSAMYFCASSEAQTGSQETQYFGPGTRLLVL.

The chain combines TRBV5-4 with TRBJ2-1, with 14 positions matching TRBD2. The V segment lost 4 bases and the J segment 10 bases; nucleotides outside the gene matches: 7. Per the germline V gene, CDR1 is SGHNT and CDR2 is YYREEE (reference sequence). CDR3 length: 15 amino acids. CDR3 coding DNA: TGTGCCAGCAGCCCGGGACTAGCGGGGGCTAGGGAGCAGTTCTTC. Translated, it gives CASSPGLAGAREQFF. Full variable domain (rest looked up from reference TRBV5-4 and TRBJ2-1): ETGVTQSPTHLIKTRGQQVTLRCSSQSGHNTVSWYQQALGQGPQFIFQYYREEENGRGNFPPRFSGLQFPNYSSELNVNALELDDSALYLCASSPGLAGAREQFFGPGTRLTVL.

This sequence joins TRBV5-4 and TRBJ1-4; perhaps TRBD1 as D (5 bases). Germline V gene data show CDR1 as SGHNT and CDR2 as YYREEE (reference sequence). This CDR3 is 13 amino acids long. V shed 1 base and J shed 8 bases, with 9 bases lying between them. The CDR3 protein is CASSLRREEKLFF. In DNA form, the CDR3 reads TGTGCCAGCAGCTTGCGCAGGGAAGAAAAACTGTTTTTT.

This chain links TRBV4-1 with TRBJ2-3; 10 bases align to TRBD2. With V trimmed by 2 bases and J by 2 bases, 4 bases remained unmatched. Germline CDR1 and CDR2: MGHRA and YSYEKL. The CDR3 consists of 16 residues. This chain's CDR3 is CASSQSGLAATDTQYF. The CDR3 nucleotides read TGCGCCAGCAGCCAATCCGGACTAGCGGCCACAGATACGCAGTATTTT.

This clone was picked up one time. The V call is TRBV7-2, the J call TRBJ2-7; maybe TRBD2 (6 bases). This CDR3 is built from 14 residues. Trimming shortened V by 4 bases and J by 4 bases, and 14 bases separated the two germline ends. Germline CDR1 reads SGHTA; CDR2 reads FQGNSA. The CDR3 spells CASSSTGLQYEQYF. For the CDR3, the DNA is TGTGCCAGCAGCTCCACGGGACTCCAATACGAGCAGTACTTC.

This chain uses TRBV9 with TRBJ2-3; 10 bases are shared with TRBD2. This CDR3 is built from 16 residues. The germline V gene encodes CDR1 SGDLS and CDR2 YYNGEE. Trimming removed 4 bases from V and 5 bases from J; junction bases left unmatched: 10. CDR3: CASSPSAGGLGDTQYF. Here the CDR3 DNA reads TGTGCCAGCAGCCCCTCAGCGGGGGGGCTTGGAGATACGCAGTATTTT.

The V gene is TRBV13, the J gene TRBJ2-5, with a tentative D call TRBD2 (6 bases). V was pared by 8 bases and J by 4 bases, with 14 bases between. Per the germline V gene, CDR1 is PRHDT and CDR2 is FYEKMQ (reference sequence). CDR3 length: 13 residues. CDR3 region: CASGPRGTETQYF. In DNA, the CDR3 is TGTGCCAGCGGCCCCCGGGGGACAGAGACCCAGTACTTC.

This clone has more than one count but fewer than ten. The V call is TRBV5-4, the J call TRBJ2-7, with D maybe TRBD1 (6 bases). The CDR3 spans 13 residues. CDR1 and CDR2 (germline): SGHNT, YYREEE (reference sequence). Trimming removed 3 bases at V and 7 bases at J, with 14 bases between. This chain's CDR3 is CASSSDRYVEQYF. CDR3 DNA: TGTGCCAGCAGCTCGGACAGATACGTGGAGCAGTACTTC. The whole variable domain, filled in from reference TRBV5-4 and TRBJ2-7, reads ETGVTQSPTHLIKTRGQQVTLRCSSQSGHNTVSWYQQALGQGPQFIFQYYREEENGRGNFPPRFSGLQFPNYSSELNVNALELDDSALYLCASSSDRYVEQYFGPGTRLTVT.

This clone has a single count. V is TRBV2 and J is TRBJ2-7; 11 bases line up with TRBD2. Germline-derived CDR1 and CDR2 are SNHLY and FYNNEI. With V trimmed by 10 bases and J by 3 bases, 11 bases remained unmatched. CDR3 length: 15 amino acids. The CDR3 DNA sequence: TGTGCCACTTTGACCGGGACTAGCGGATTCTACGAGCAGTACTTC. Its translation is CATLTGTSGFYEQYF.

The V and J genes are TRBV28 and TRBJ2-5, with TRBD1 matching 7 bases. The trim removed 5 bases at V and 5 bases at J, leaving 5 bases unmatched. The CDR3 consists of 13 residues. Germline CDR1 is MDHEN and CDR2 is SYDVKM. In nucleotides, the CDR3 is TGTGCCAGCAGTCTAGACAGGGAGGAGACCCAGTACTTC. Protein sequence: CASSLDREETQYF.

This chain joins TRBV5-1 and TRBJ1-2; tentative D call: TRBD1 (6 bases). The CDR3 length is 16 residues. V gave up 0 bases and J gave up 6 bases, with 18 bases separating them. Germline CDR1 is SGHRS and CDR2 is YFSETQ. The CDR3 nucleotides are TGCGCCAGCAGCTTGGCCGGACAGCAATATAATCATGGCTACACCTTC. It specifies CASSLAGQQYNHGYTF. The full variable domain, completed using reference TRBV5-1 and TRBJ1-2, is KAGVTQTPRYLIKTRGQQVTLSCSPISGHRSVSWYQQTPGQGLQFLFEYFSETQRNKGNFPGRFSGRQFSNSRSEMNVSTLELGDSALYLCASSLAGQQYNHGYTFGSGTRLTVV.

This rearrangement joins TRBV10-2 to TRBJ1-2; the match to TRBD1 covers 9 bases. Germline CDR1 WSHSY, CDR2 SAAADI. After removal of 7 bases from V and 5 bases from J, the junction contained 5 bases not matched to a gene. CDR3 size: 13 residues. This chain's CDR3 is CASTRTGDYGYTF. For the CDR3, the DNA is TGCGCCAGCACCCGGACAGGGGATTATGGCTACACCTTC.

For the CDR3, the DNA is TGTGCCAGCAGCACCCAGGGACAGGTAAACACTGAAGCTTTCTTT. Translated, it gives CASSTQGQVNTEAFF. This chain joins TRBV7-8 and TRBJ1-1, with 8 bases matching TRBD1. CDR1 is SGHVS and CDR2 is FQNEAQ in the germline V gene. This CDR3 has 15 residues. V trimming: 5 bases; J trimming: 2 bases; junction bases outside the gene matches: 7. The full variable domain, rest sourced from reference TRBV7-8 and TRBJ1-1, is GAGVSQSPRYKVAKRGQDVALRCDPISGHVSLFWYQQALGQGPEFLTYFQNEAQLDKSGLPSDRFFAERPEGSVSTLKIQRTQQEDSAVYLCASSTQGQVNTEAFFGQGTRLTVV.

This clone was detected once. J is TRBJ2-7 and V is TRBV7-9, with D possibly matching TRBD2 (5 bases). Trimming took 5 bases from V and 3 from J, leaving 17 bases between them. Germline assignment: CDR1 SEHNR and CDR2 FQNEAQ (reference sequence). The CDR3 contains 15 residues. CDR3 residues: CASSPPRLAGYEQYF. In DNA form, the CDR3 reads TGTGCCAGCAGCCCCCCACGGCTAGCTGGCTACGAGCAGTACTTC.

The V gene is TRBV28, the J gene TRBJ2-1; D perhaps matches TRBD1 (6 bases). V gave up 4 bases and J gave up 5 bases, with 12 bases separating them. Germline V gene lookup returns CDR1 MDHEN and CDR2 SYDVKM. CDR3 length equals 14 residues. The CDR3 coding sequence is TGTGCCAGCAGTTCACAGGGATTAAACAATGAGCAGTTCTTC. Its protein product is CASSSQGLNNEQFF.

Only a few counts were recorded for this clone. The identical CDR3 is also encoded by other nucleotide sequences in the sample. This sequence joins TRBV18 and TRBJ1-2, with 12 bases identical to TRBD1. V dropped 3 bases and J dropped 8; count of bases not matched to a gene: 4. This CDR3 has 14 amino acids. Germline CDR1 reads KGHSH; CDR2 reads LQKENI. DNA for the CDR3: TGTGCCAGCTCACCGGGACAGGGGGCAGAAGGCTACACCTTC. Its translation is CASSPGQGAEGYTF.

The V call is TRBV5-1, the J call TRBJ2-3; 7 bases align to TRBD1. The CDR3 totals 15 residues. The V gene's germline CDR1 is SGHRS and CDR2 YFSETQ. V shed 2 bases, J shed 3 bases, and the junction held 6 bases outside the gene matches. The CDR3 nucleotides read TGCGCCAGCAGCTTTGCAGGGGGATGGACAGATACGCAGTATTTT. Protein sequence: CASSFAGGWTDTQYF.

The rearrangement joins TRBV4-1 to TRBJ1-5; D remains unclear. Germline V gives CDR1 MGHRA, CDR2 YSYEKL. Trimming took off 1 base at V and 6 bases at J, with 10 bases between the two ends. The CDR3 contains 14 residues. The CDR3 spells CASSQGGGAQPQHF. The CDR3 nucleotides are TGCGCCAGCAGCCAAGGCGGAGGCGCTCAGCCCCAGCATTTT.